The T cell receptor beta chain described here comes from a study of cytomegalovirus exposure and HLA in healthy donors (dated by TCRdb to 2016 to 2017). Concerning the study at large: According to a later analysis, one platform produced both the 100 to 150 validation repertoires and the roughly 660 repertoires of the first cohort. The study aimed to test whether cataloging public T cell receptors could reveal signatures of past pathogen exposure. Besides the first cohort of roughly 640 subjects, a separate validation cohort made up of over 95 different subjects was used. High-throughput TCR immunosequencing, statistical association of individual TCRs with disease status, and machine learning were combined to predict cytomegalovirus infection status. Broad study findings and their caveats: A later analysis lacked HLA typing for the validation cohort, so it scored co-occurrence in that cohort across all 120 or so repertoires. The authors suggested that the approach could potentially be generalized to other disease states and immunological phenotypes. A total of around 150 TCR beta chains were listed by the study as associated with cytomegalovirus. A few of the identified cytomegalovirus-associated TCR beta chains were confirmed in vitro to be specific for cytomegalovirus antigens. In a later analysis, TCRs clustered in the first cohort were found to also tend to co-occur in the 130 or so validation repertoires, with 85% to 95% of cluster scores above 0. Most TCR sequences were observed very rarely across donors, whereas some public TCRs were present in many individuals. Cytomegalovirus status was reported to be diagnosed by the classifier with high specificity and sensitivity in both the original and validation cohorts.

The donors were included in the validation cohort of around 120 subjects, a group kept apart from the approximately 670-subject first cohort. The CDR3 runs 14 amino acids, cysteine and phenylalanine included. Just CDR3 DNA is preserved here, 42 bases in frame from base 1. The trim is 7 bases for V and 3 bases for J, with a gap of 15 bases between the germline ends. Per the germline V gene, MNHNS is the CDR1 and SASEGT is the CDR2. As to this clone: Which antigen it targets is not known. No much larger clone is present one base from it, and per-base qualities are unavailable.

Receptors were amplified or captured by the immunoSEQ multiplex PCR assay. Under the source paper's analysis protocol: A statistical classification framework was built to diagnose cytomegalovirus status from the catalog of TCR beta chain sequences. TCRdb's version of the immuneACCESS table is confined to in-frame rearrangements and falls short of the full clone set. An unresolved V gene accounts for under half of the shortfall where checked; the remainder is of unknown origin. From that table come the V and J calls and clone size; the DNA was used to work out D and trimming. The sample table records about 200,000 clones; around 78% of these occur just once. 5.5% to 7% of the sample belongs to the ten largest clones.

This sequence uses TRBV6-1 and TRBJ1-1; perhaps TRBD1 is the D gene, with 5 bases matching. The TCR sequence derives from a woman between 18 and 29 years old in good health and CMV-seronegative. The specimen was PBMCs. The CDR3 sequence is CASTRDRLYTEAFF. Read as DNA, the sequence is TGTGCCAGCACCCGGGACCGTTTATACACTGAAGCTTTCTTT.